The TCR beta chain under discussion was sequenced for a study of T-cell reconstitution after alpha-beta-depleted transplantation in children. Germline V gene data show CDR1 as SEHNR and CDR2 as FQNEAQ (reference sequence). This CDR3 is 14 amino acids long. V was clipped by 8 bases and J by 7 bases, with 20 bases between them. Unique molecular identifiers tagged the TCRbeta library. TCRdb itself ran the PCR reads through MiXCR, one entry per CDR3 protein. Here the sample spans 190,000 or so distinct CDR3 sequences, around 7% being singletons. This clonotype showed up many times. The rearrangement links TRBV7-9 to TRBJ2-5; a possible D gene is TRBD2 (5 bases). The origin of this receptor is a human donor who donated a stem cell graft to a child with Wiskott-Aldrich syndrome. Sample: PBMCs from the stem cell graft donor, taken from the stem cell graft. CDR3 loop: CASSPRPGDGTQYF. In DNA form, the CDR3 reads TGTGCCAGCTCCCCTCGGCCCGGGGATGGGACCCAGTACTTC.